The 32 T cell receptor beta chains given below trace back to one sample, sequenced in a study of T cell changes during pregnancy in multiple sclerosis. Method: immunoSEQ multiplex PCR; TCRdb's copy keeps in-frame clones and lacks some. The sample has 55,000 to 80,000 clones, under 90% seen once. The specimen was peripheral blood, collected after pregnancy. Receptor source: a female donor in good health, enrolled as a control in a pregnancy study.

The rearrangement links TRBV5-1 to TRBJ1-5, with D uncertain. This CDR3 region has 15 residues. V was trimmed by 0 bases and J by 7 bases, leaving 14 bases between them. The V gene's germline CDR1 is SGHRS and CDR2 YFSETQ. This chain's CDR3 is CASSLVGSPGQPQHF. In DNA form, the CDR3 reads TGCGCCAGCAGCTTGGTCGGGTCTCCCGGACAGCCCCAGCATTTT. Together with reference TRBV5-1 and TRBJ1-5, the CDR3 gives the full variable domain: KAGVTQTPRYLIKTRGQQVTLSCSPISGHRSVSWYQQTPGQGLQFLFEYFSETQRNKGNFPGRFSGRQFSNSRSEMNVSTLELGDSALYLCASSLVGSPGQPQHFGDGTRLSIL.

This chain joins TRBV4-2 and TRBJ2-7; D gene unclear. In germline, CDR1 is LGHNA, CDR2 YNFKEQ. There are 14 residues in the CDR3. Between the trimmed V and J ends, which lost 0 bases and 2 bases, there was a span of 8 bases. The CDR3 nucleotides are TGTGCCAGCAGCCAAGATTCGGCGGCCTACGAGCAGTACTTC. It translates to CASSQDSAAYEQYF.

This chain uses TRBV5-1 with TRBJ1-4; D possibly corresponds to TRBD1 (6 bases). Looked up from germline, CDR1 is SGHRS and CDR2 is YFSETQ. V was cut by 0 bases and J by 7 bases, with 10 bases left in between. The CDR3 runs to 14 residues. CDR3 protein: CASSLGRGPEKLFF. The CDR3 DNA follows: TGCGCCAGCAGCTTGGGCAGGGGCCCTGAAAAACTGTTTTTT.

The chain recombines TRBV5-4 with TRBJ2-2, with TRBD2 matching 7 bases. Looked up from germline, CDR1 is SGHNT and CDR2 is YYREEE (reference sequence). The CDR3 is 17 residues long. Trimming took 4 bases from V and 4 from J; bases not matched to a gene: 13. CDR3 DNA sequence: TGTGCCAGCAGCCCGGAGGGCGGGAGTCGTAGCACCGGGGAGCTGTTTTTT. Protein: CASSPEGGSRSTGELFF.

The CDR3 sequence: CAWGSGGRGADTQYF. The CDR3 nucleotides are TGTGCCTGGGGGAGTGGCGGGAGGGGGGCGGATACGCAGTATTTT. This chain links TRBV30 with TRBJ2-3; 9 bases map to TRBD2. The CDR3 runs 15 residues. Germline CDR1 is GTSNPN and CDR2 is SVGIG (reference sequence). V trimming: 5 bases; J trimming: 6 bases; junction bases outside the gene matches: 12.

V and J are TRBV30 and TRBJ2-7; the D gene is possibly TRBD1 (7 bases). The V and J ends lost 3 bases and 8 bases respectively, with 14 bases between them. The CDR3 has 12 residues. Germline V gene data show CDR1 as GTSNPN and CDR2 as SVGIG (reference sequence). CDR3: CAWSQGGQKQYF. CDR3 coding DNA: TGTGCCTGGAGCCAGGGGGGACAGAAGCAGTACTTC.

The chain employs TRBV6-5 and TRBJ2-7; 10 bases agree with TRBD1. The germline V gene encodes CDR1 MNHEY and CDR2 SVGAGI. This CDR3 contains 15 residues. V was pared by 5 bases and J by 2 bases, with 6 bases of the junction left unmatched. CDR3 region: CASSLLGQGAYEQYF. CDR3 sequence (DNA): TGTGCCAGCAGTCTACTCGGACAGGGGGCCTACGAGCAGTACTTC.

This chain uses TRBV20-1 with TRBJ2-1, with D hard to call. The CDR3 is 11 amino acids. The V gene's germline CDR1 is DFQATT and CDR2 SNEGSKA (reference sequence). V was shortened by 3 bases and J by 8 bases, with 8 bases between the two germline ends. This CDR3 is CSASPEDEQFF. CDR3 sequence (DNA): TGCAGTGCTAGCCCCGAGGATGAGCAGTTCTTC.

The V and J genes are TRBV18 and TRBJ2-6; D remains ambiguous. CDR1 KGHSH and CDR2 LQKENI come from the germline V gene. The CDR3 extends over 16 amino acids. The V end was cut by 4 bases, the J end by 0 bases, with 10 bases between. In DNA form, the CDR3 reads TGTGCCAGCTCACTAGCTGCGGTCTCTGGGGCCAACGTCCTGACTTTC. Protein product: CASSLAAVSGANVLTF.

This chain uses TRBV19 with TRBJ2-1, with 11 bases fitting TRBD2. Germline-derived CDR1 and CDR2 are LNHDA and SQIVND (reference sequence). The CDR3 consists of 14 residues. With 5 bases clipped from V and 7 bases from J, the junction kept 4 bases outside the gene matches. CDR3 sequence: CASSVSGGGNEQFF. The DNA for the CDR3 is TGTGCCAGTAGTGTTAGCGGGGGGGGGAATGAGCAGTTCTTC.

The rearrangement uses TRBV5-4 and TRBJ1-2, with 8 bases matching TRBD1. V lost 2 bases and J lost 4; bases outside the gene matches: 7. CDR3 length: 15 residues. Germline assignment: CDR1 SGHNT and CDR2 YYREEE (reference sequence). CDR3 sequence: CASSLEPGTGYGYTF. The CDR3 nucleotides are TGTGCCAGCAGCTTAGAACCCGGGACAGGCTATGGCTACACCTTC. Complete variable domain (other parts from reference TRBV5-4 and TRBJ1-2): ETGVTQSPTHLIKTRGQQVTLRCSSQSGHNTVSWYQQALGQGPQFIFQYYREEENGRGNFPPRFSGLQFPNYSSELNVNALELDDSALYLCASSLEPGTGYGYTFGSGTRLTVV.

The chain carries TRBV25-1 and TRBJ2-2; D remains unclear. The V end lost 7 bases, the J end lost 6 bases, and 6 bases lay between the germline ends. CDR3 length: 11 residues. CDR1 MGHDK and CDR2 SYGVNS come from the germline V gene. The CDR3 spells CASMVAGELFF. DNA for the CDR3: TGTGCCAGCATGGTAGCCGGGGAGCTGTTTTTT.

This chain connects TRBV5-1 to TRBJ2-6; 7 bases agree with TRBD1. This CDR3 has 18 residues. Germline loops: CDR1 SGHRS, CDR2 YFSETQ. The V gene end was trimmed by 0 bases and the J gene end by 0 bases; junction bases not matched to a gene: 6. CDR3 sequence (DNA): TGCGCCAGCAGCTTGGGTCAGGGGGTCCCCTCTGGGGCCAACGTCCTGACTTTC. This translates into CASSLGQGVPSGANVLTF.

The gene calls are TRBV30 and TRBJ1-2, with D possibly being TRBD1 (5 bases). The germline V gene has CDR1 GTSNPN and CDR2 SVGIG (reference sequence). The V gene lost 0 bases and the J gene lost 6 bases, with 14 bases spanning the gap. This CDR3 region has 14 residues. For the CDR3, the DNA is TGTGCCTGGAGTGTATTGCAGGGTGCCCATGGCTACACCTTC. Residues: CAWSVLQGAHGYTF.

V is TRBV7-8 and J is TRBJ2-7; 7 bases fit TRBD1. Per the germline V gene, CDR1 is SGHVS and CDR2 is FQNEAQ. Trimming took 1 base from V and 2 from J; bases not matched to a gene: 5. CDR3 length equals 15 residues. The DNA of the CDR3 is TGTGCCAGCAGCTTAGGGGAGACAGGGCCCTACGAGCAGTACTTC. Translation: CASSLGETGPYEQYF.

The genes are TRBV9 and TRBJ2-1; 11 positions match TRBD1. Trimming took 2 bases from V and 7 from J; bases not matched to a gene: 2. Germline V gene lookup returns CDR1 SGDLS and CDR2 YYNGEE. The CDR3 is 14 residues long. The CDR3 loop reads CASSVGQGGNEQFF. The CDR3 DNA sequence: TGTGCCAGCAGCGTGGGACAGGGGGGGAATGAGCAGTTCTTC.

The rearrangement links TRBV30 to TRBJ1-2, with TRBD1 matching over 10 bases. Unmatched junction bases numbered 3, after V lost 6 bases and J lost 5 bases. This CDR3 has 12 amino acids. Germline V gives CDR1 GTSNPN, CDR2 SVGIG (reference sequence). DNA of the CDR3: TGTGCCTGTAAGGGACAGGGGTATGGCTACACCTTC. It codes for CACKGQGYGYTF.

V gene TRBV19 combines with J gene TRBJ1-2; tentatively, D is TRBD1 (6 bases). Germline assignment: CDR1 LNHDA and CDR2 SQIVND (reference sequence). Trimming left V 5 bases short and J 1 base short, with 14 bases between. The CDR3 is 15 amino acids. CDR3 DNA: TGTGCCAGTAGTTTCAGACAGGCCCGTAACTATGGCTACACCTTC. Amino acids: CASSFRQARNYGYTF.

The genes are TRBV11-2 and TRBJ2-7; 9 nucleotides match TRBD2. CDR3 length: 16 residues. Germline CDR1 and CDR2: SGHAT and FQNNGV. V lost 3 bases to trimming and J lost 4 bases; unmatched junction nucleotides: 10. CDR3 loop: CASSFEGGLALYEQYF. Written as DNA, the CDR3 is TGTGCCAGCAGCTTCGAAGGAGGACTAGCGCTTTACGAGCAGTACTTC.

This chain links TRBV19 with TRBJ2-4; 7 bases match TRBD1. Germline V gives CDR1 LNHDA, CDR2 SQIVND (reference sequence). The CDR3 is 14 amino acids. V lost 10 bases to trimming and J lost 3 bases; unmatched junction nucleotides: 9. CDR3 sequence reads: CATSSRQGKNIQYF. The CDR3 DNA reads TGTGCCACCAGTTCCCGACAGGGCAAAAACATTCAGTACTTC.

A few counts support this clone. The chain joins TRBV5-1 to TRBJ2-1; 12 positions match TRBD2. The CDR3 contains 16 residues. The V segment lost 2 bases and the J segment 4 bases; nucleotides outside the gene matches: 4. Germline values: CDR1 SGHRS, CDR2 YFSETQ. CDR3 DNA: TGCGCCAGCAGCTTACAACTAGCGGGGGGATACAATGAGCAGTTCTTC. Encoded protein: CASSLQLAGGYNEQFF.

This chain uses TRBV7-6 with TRBJ2-7; a weak D match, TRBD2 (5 bases). The CDR3 covers 15 residues. The V end was cut by 5 bases, the J end by 6 bases, with 20 bases between. CDR1 SGHVS and CDR2 FNYEAQ come from the germline V gene. CDR3 coding DNA: TGTGCCAGCAGCGGTGGGTCGGGGATAGGATCCGAGCAGTACTTC. Its protein is CASSGGSGIGSEQYF.

The V and J genes are TRBV5-1 and TRBJ1-4, with a possible D match to TRBD1 (5 bases). V was clipped by 0 bases and J by 7 bases, with 10 bases between them. Germline-derived CDR1 and CDR2 are SGHRS and YFSETQ. CDR3 length equals 14 residues. In DNA form, the CDR3 reads TGCGCCAGCAGCTTGGCCCTGGGGGGTGAAAAACTGTTTTTT. It codes for CASSLALGGEKLFF.

The chain has TRBV5-1 and TRBJ1-6; the match to TRBD1 covers 9 bases. The CDR3 consists of 14 residues. Germline V gene data show CDR1 as SGHRS and CDR2 as YFSETQ. The junction had 3 bases not matched to a gene; V was cut back by 1 base and J by 10 bases. The DNA of the CDR3 is TGCGCCAGCAGCTTGCGGGACAGGGACTCACCCCTCCACTTT. Translating gives CASSLRDRDSPLHF.

The V call is TRBV6-5, the J call TRBJ2-7, with 8 positions matching TRBD1. The V gene's germline CDR1 is MNHEY and CDR2 SVGAGI. This CDR3 comprises 16 residues. J was trimmed by 4 bases and V by 4 bases; bases with no gene match: 12. The CDR3 DNA sequence: TGTGCCAGCAGTTCCCCAAAGAGGACAGGGCCTTACGAGCAGTACTTC. Translating it yields CASSSPKRTGPYEQYF.

This clone was counted a few times. This sequence joins TRBV5-4 and TRBJ1-1; D not resolved. V lost 2 bases to trimming and J lost 1 base, with 6 bases between them. The CDR3 runs to 13 residues. The germline V gene has CDR1 SGHNT and CDR2 YYREEE (reference sequence). This CDR3 reads CASSFTANTEAFF. The CDR3 nucleotides read TGTGCCAGCAGCTTCACAGCGAACACTGAAGCTTTCTTT.

The gene calls are TRBV5-1 and TRBJ1-3; D ambiguous. The ends were cut back, 4 bases at V and 4 bases at J, with 12 bases in the middle. The germline V gene has CDR1 SGHRS and CDR2 YFSETQ. This CDR3 has 14 residues. CDR3 coding DNA: TGCGCCAGCAGCCCGGATGAGGGAGGAAACACCATATATTTT. Amino acids: CASSPDEGGNTIYF.

In this sample, this clone turned up once. The gene calls are TRBV6-5 and TRBJ2-7; 8 bases align to TRBD1. V shed 5 bases, J shed 3 bases, and the junction held 6 bases outside the gene matches. Germline CDR1 and CDR2: MNHEY and SVGAGI. The CDR3 loop spans 14 amino acids. CDR3 in DNA: TGTGCCAGCAGTCTAGGGACAGGTCTCTACGAGCAGTACTTC. Translation: CASSLGTGLYEQYF.

The table lists this clone with a count of one. The V gene is TRBV7-9, the J gene TRBJ2-4, with 9 bases identical to TRBD2. The germline V gene encodes CDR1 SEHNR and CDR2 FQNEAQ (reference sequence). Trimming removed 2 bases from V and 0 bases from J; junction bases left unmatched: 2. The CDR3 is made up of 16 amino acids. The CDR3 DNA is TGTGCCAGCAGCTTACTAGCGGGGCTAGCCAAAAACATTCAGTACTTC. It encodes CASSLLAGLAKNIQYF.

The gene calls are TRBV11-2 and TRBJ2-1, with 8 bases aligning to TRBD2. From germline, CDR1 is SGHAT and CDR2 FQNNGV. The CDR3 consists of 16 residues. V shed 7 bases, J shed 4 bases, and the junction held 12 bases outside the gene matches. CDR3 region: CASITDRASGYNEQFF. CDR3 sequence (DNA): TGTGCCAGCATCACAGATAGGGCTAGCGGGTACAATGAGCAGTTCTTC.

In regard to this clone: Likely a read error: the CDR3 ends without its conserved phenylalanine or tryptophan. The DNA is omitted, as the CDR3 cannot be located on it reliably, and the CDR3 follows TCRdb's listing. The chain links TRBV6-7 to TRBJ2-3; the table's D call of TRBD2 was not tested on the DNA. TRBV6-7 is given ORF status, its function remaining uncertain. With termini counted, the CDR3 has 8 amino acids. The CDR3 is CASSEDWG.

The chain recombines TRBV7-2 with TRBJ2-5; maybe TRBD2 (5 bases). The CDR3 covers 16 residues. V shed 2 bases and J shed 2 bases, with 15 bases lying between them. Germline CDR1 is SGHTA and CDR2 is FQGNSA. The CDR3: CASSLLEGVFQETQYF. Here the CDR3 DNA reads TGTGCCAGCAGCTTATTAGAGGGTGTATTTCAAGAGACCCAGTACTTC.